This T cell receptor beta chain was captured by sequencing in a study of cytomegalovirus exposure and HLA in healthy donors. On this clone: Its cognate antigen is unknown.

General study points: With high specificity and sensitivity, the classifier reportedly diagnosed cytomegalovirus status. Sequencing likely caused a cluster of highly shared sequence variants. Associated with cytomegalovirus, according to the listing, were 170 or so TCR beta chains. Further analysis was carried out later, and it showed several of the most significant clusters appearing linked to common viral pathogens.

The CDR3 loop spans 14 amino acids. V lost 8 bases and J lost 6; bases outside the gene matches: 7. Germline CDR1 is SNHLY and CDR2 is FYNNEI. The PCR employed 60 Vbeta primers together with 13 Jbeta primers. Measured with immunoSEQ multiplex PCR; TCRdb has only the in-frame clones, and not every one. This sample contains roughly 78,000 clones. The chain couples TRBV2 to TRBJ1-6; 7 bases agree with TRBD1. The sample taken for sequencing was PBMCs. The receptor was isolated from a man between 35 and 55 years old in good health and CMV-seronegative. The CDR3 DNA reads TGTGCCAGCTATGTTACAGGGGTTAATTCACCCCTCCACTTT. Translated, it gives CASYVTGVNSPLHF.